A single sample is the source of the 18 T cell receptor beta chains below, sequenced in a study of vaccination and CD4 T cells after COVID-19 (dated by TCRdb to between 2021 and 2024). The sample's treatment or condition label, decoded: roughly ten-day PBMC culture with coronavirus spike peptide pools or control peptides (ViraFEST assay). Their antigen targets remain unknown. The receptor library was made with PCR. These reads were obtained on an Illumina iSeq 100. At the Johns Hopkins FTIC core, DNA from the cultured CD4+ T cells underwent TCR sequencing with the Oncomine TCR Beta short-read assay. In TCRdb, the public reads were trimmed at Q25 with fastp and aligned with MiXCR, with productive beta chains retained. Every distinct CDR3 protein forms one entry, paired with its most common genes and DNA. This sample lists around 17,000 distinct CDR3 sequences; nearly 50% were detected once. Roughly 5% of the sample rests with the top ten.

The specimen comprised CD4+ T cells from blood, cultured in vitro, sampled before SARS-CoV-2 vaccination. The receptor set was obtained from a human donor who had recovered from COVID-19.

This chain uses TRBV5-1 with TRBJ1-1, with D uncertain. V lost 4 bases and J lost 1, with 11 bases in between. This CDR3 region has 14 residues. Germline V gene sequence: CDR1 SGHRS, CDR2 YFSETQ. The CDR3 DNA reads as TGCGCCAGCAGCATGACAAGAAAGAACACTGAAGCTTTCTTT. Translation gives CASSMTRKNTEAFF.

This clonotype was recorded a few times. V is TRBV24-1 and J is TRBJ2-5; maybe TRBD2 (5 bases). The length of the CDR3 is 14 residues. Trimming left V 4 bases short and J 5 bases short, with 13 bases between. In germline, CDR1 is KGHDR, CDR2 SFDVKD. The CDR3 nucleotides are TGTGCCACCAGTGACCGGAGGCTCGGGGAGACCCAGTACTTC. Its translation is CATSDRRLGETQYF.

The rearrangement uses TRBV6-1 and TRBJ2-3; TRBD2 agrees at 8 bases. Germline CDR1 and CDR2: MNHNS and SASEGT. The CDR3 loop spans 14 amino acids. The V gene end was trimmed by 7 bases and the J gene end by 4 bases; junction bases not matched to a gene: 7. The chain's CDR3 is CASTSGGWPDTQYF. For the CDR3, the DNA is TGTGCCAGCACCTCGGGGGGGTGGCCAGATACGCAGTATTTT.

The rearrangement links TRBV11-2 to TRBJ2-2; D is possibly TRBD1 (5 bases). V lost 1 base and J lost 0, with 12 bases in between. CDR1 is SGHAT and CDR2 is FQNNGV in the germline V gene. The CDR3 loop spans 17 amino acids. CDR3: CASSLAGPHANTGELFF. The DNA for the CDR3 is TGTGCCAGCAGCTTAGCAGGGCCTCACGCGAACACCGGGGAGCTGTTTTTT.

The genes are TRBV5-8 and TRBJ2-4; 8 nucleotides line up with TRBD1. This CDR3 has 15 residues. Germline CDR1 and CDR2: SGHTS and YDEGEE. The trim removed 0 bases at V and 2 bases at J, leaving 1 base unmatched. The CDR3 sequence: CASSLGQGTKNIQYF. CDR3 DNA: TGTGCCAGCAGCTTGGGACAGGGGACCAAAAACATTCAGTACTTC.

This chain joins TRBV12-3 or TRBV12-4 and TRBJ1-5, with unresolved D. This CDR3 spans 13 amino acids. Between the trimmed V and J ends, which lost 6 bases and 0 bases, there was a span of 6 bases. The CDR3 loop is CASSPDSNQPQHF. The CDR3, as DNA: TGTGCCAGCAGCCCAGATAGCAATCAGCCCCAGCATTTT.

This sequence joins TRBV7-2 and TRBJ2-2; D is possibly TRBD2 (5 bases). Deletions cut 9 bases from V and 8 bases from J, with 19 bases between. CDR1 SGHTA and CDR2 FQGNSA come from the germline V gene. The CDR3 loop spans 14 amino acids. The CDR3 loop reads CASGSQLGRGELFF. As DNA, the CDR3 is TGTGCCAGTGGCTCCCAACTGGGGAGAGGGGAGCTGTTTTTT.

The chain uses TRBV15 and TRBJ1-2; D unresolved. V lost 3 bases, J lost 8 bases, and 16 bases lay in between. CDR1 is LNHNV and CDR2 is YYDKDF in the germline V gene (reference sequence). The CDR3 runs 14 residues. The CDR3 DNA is TGTGCCACCAGCAGCCGAGGCCCGCGTGGGGGCTACACCTTC. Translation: CATSSRGPRGGYTF.

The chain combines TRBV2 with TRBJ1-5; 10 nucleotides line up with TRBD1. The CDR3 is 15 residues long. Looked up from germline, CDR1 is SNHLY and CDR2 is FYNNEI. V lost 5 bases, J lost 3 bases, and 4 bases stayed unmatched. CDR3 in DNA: TGTGCCAGCAGTCCGGGACAGGGGTACAATCAGCCCCAGCATTTT. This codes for CASSPGQGYNQPQHF.

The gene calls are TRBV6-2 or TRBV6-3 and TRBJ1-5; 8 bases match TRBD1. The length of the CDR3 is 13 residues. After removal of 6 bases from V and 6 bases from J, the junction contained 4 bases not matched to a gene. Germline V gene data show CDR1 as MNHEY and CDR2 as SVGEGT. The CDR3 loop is CASSGQGGQPQHF. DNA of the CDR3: TGTGCCAGCAGCGGACAGGGAGGTCAGCCCCAGCATTTT.

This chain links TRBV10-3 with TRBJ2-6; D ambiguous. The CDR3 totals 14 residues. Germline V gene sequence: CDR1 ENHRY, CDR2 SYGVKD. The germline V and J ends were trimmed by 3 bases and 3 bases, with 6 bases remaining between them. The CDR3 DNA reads TGTGCCATCAGTGATTCGGGTGGGGCCAACGTCCTGACTTTC. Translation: CAISDSGGANVLTF.

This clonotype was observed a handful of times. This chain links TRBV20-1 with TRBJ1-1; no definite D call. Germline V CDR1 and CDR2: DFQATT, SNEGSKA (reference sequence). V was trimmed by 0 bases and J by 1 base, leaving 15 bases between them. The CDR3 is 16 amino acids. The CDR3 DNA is TGCAGTGCTAGAGATAGCACCAGATCACCGAACACTGAAGCTTTCTTT. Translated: CSARDSTRSPNTEAFF.

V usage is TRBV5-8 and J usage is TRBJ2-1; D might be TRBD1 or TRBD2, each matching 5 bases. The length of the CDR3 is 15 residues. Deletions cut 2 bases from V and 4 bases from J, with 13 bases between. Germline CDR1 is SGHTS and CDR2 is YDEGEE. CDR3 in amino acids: CASSFYRGVYNEQFF. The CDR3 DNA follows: TGTGCCAGCAGCTTTTATCGGGGCGTATACAATGAGCAGTTCTTC.

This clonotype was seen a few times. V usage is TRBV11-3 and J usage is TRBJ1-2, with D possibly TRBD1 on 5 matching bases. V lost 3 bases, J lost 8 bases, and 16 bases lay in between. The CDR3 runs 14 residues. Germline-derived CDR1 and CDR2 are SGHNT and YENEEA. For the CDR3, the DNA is TGTGCCAGCAGCTTGGGACCCCCGGGGAAGGGCTACACCTTC. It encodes CASSLGPPGKGYTF.

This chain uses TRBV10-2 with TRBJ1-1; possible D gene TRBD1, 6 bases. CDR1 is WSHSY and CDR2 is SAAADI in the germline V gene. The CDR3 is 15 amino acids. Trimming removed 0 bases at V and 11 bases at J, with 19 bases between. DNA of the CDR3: TGCGCCAGCAGTGAGTCCTGGATGGGCGGGGGGCAGGCTTTCTTT. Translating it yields CASSESWMGGGQAFF.

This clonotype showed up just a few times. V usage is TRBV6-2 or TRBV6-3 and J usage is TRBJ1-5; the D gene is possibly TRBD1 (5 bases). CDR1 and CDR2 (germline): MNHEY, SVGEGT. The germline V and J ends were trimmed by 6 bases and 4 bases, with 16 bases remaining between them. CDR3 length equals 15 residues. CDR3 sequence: CASSPSGAGNQPQHF. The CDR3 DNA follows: TGTGCCAGCAGCCCCAGCGGGGCGGGAAATCAGCCCCAGCATTTT.

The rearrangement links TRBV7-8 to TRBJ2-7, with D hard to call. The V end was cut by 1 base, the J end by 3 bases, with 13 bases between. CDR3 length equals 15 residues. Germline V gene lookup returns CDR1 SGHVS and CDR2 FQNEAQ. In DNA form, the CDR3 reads TGTGCCAGCAGCTTAGGCAGGACCCCTGTCTACGAGCAGTACTTC. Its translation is CASSLGRTPVYEQYF.

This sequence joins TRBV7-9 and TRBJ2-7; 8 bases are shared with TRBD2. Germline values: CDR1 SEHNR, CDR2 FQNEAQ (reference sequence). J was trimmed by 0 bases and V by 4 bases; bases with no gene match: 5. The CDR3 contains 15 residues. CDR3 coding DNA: TGTGCCAGCAGCTCGGGCGGGGGGAGCTCCTACGAGCAGTACTTC. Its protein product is CASSSGGGSSYEQYF.